This entry lists 17 T cell receptor beta chains sequenced from one sample in a study of blood T cell repertoires in COVID-19. The protocol was immunoSEQ multiplex PCR, while the TCRdb copy is restricted to in-frame clones and leaves out a portion. Of a few hundred thousand clones listed, 88% are singletons. Sequences were obtained from PBMCs or T cells enriched from blood (not recorded which). The receptors come from a woman younger than 35 who had recovered from COVID-19.

The chain has TRBV6-5 and TRBJ1-1; TRBD1 is a possible D gene (5 bases). CDR1 MNHEY and CDR2 SVGAGI come from the germline V gene. The CDR3 extends over 13 amino acids. Trimming left V 8 bases short and J 4 bases short, with 14 bases between. The CDR3 loop reads CASAHTGLTEAFF. CDR3 DNA: TGTGCCAGCGCCCATACAGGTCTCACTGAAGCTTTCTTT.

This chain links TRBV7-6 with TRBJ1-1; D might be TRBD1 (5 bases). The CDR3 runs 15 residues. Trimming shortened V by 7 bases and J by 0 bases, and 15 bases separated the two germline ends. Per the germline V gene, CDR1 is SGHVS and CDR2 is FNYEAQ. CDR3: CASTIVEGMNTEAFF. The CDR3 region has the DNA TGTGCCAGCACCATAGTGGAGGGGATGAACACTGAAGCTTTCTTT.

This clone appeared once. V usage is TRBV10-3 and J usage is TRBJ2-4; TRBD2 aligns across 12 bases. The CDR3 is made up of 16 amino acids. Germline V gene sequence: CDR1 ENHRY, CDR2 SYGVKD. V lost 2 bases and J lost 9; bases outside the gene matches: 8. The CDR3: CAISERLAGAQAIQYF. The CDR3 region has the DNA TGTGCCATCAGTGAGCGACTAGCGGGGGCCCAAGCCATTCAGTACTTC.

V gene TRBV5-1 combines with J gene TRBJ1-4; a possible D gene is TRBD1 (6 bases). Germline assignment: CDR1 SGHRS and CDR2 YFSETQ. Trimming pared 5 bases from V and 8 bases from J, leaving 16 bases between. This CDR3 comprises 14 residues. The CDR3 sequence is CASSPKQGDEKLFF. As DNA, the CDR3 is TGCGCCAGCAGTCCTAAACAGGGAGACGAAAAACTGTTTTTT.

J is TRBJ1-2 and V is TRBV7-2; TRBD1 might be the D (5 bases). The germline V gene has CDR1 SGHTA and CDR2 FQGNSA. CDR3 length: 12 residues. With 5 bases removed from V and 7 bases from J, the gap between germline ends came to 11 bases. In DNA, the CDR3 is TGTGCCAGCAGCCCGGGGGTTCTTGGCTACACCTTC. This sequence encodes CASSPGVLGYTF.

The rearrangement uses TRBV19 and TRBJ1-4; the match to TRBD1 covers 7 bases. Germline V lookup: CDR1 LNHDA, CDR2 SQIVND (reference sequence). The V segment lost 4 bases and the J segment 8 bases; nucleotides outside the gene matches: 13. This CDR3 comprises 16 residues. The DNA for the CDR3 is TGTGCCAGTAGTACGGTAAAGAGGGGGCAAAACGAAAAACTGTTTTTT. Translating gives CASSTVKRGQNEKLFF.

This chain joins TRBV5-1 and TRBJ2-5, with 7 bases identical to TRBD2. V dropped 3 bases and J dropped 5; count of bases not matched to a gene: 7. CDR1 is SGHRS and CDR2 is YFSETQ in the germline V gene. This CDR3 region has 14 residues. The CDR3 loop is CASSSSGGVETQYF. CDR3 nucleotide sequence: TGCGCCAGCAGCTCCTCTGGGGGGGTGGAGACCCAGTACTTC.

The rearrangement links TRBV28 to TRBJ2-2; D unclear. Trimming took 6 bases from V and 6 from J, leaving 17 bases between them. The germline gives CDR1 MDHEN, CDR2 SYDVKM. This CDR3 region has 15 residues. CDR3 in amino acids: CASRFLNEVAGELFF. The DNA of the CDR3 is TGTGCCAGCAGATTTCTTAACGAGGTGGCCGGGGAGCTGTTTTTT.

The chain has TRBV5-1 and TRBJ2-3, with D perhaps TRBD2 (5 bases). V was cut by 4 bases and J by 1 base, with 10 bases left in between. CDR1 is SGHRS and CDR2 is YFSETQ in the germline V gene. The CDR3 loop spans 14 amino acids. CDR3 DNA sequence: TGCGCCAGCAGCCCATCCGGGGGCACAGATACGCAGTATTTT. As protein: CASSPSGGTDTQYF.

This clone has just one count. The chain combines TRBV18 with TRBJ2-3; TRBD2 matches at 11 bases. V dropped 0 bases and J dropped 9; count of bases not matched to a gene: 8. The germline V gene has CDR1 KGHSH and CDR2 LQKENI. CDR3 length: 16 amino acids. The CDR3 nucleotides are TGTGCCAGCTCACCACCGAGTAGCGGGGGGGCCAGGACGCAGTATTTT. It codes for CASSPPSSGGARTQYF.

The V call is TRBV30, the J call TRBJ1-1; D uncertain. The ends were cut back, 3 bases at V and 3 bases at J, with 11 bases in the middle. CDR3 length: 13 residues. CDR1 and CDR2 from the germline V gene are GTSNPN and SVGIG (reference sequence). The CDR3 DNA is TGTGCCTGGAGCGATAGACGGGACACTGAAGCTTTCTTT. Its protein is CAWSDRRDTEAFF.

The rearrangement uses TRBV30 and TRBJ1-1, with no clear D. The CDR3 totals 12 residues. The germline CDR1 and CDR2 sequences are GTSNPN and SVGIG (reference sequence). V lost 3 bases, J lost 12 bases, and 17 bases lay in between. CDR3 sequence: CAWRAPGGRTFF. The CDR3 nucleotides are TGTGCCTGGAGGGCCCCGGGAGGGCGGACTTTCTTT.

The V call is TRBV2, the J call TRBJ2-7, with D tentatively TRBD1 (5 bases). This CDR3 is 15 amino acids long. Germline CDR1 and CDR2: SNHLY and FYNNEI. Deletions cut 6 bases from V and 4 bases from J, with 19 bases between. CDR3 residues: CASSPDIRVLYEQYF. The CDR3 bases are TGTGCCAGCAGCCCGGACATTAGGGTCTTGTACGAGCAGTACTTC. Combining the CDR3 with reference TRBV2 and TRBJ2-7 gives the whole variable domain EPEVTQTPSHQVTQMGQEVILRCVPISNHLYFYWYRQILGQKVEFLVSFYNNEISEKSEIFDDQFSVERPDGSNFTLKIRSTKLEDSAMYFCASSPDIRVLYEQYFGPGTRLTVT.

J is TRBJ1-3 and V is TRBV19; D remains ambiguous. Trimming took off 4 bases at V and 2 bases at J, with 15 bases between the two ends. This CDR3 comprises 16 residues. Germline CDR1 is LNHDA and CDR2 is SQIVND (reference sequence). CDR3 loop: CASSRGDALTGNTIYF. The CDR3 bases are TGTGCCAGTAGTAGGGGAGACGCGTTGACTGGAAACACCATATATTTT.

The chain employs TRBV9 and TRBJ1-6; 8 bases fit TRBD1. With V trimmed by 2 bases and J by 1 base, 2 bases remained unmatched. This CDR3 is 16 amino acids long. CDR1 is SGDLS and CDR2 is YYNGEE in the germline V gene. CDR3 DNA sequence: TGTGCCAGCAGCGTGACAGGGGAGTCCTATAATTCACCCCTCCACTTT. It yields the protein CASSVTGESYNSPLHF.

V and J are TRBV12-3 or TRBV12-4 and TRBJ1-1; D is perhaps TRBD1 (5 bases). V was shortened by 2 bases and J by 8 bases, with 9 bases between the two germline ends. CDR3 length equals 12 residues. The CDR3 DNA sequence: TGTGCCAGCAGTTTAAAGGACAAGGAAGCTTTCTTT. Encoded protein: CASSLKDKEAFF.

The J gene is TRBJ1-6, the V gene TRBV5-1; 9 bases agree with TRBD1. The CDR3 loop spans 15 amino acids. The germline V gene has CDR1 SGHRS and CDR2 YFSETQ. After removal of 7 bases from V and 9 bases from J, the junction contained 11 bases not matched to a gene. The CDR3 here is CASRTGDVVGSPLHF. The CDR3 DNA reads as TGCGCCAGCCGGACAGGGGATGTGGTTGGTTCACCCCTCCACTTT.